One sample yielded the 10 T cell receptor beta chains listed below, sequenced in a study of OX40 agonist ivuxolimab in advanced cancers. Data came from immunoSEQ multiplex PCR; TCRdb stores just in-frame clones and leaves some out. This sample has 24,000 or so clones, with roughly three quarters found just once. The specimen comprised CD4+ or CD8+ T cells sorted from blood, sampled in a trial of the OX40 agonist ivuxolimab. These receptors all come from an adult with an advanced solid tumor such as melanoma, head and neck, liver or kidney cancer.

The chain recombines TRBV5-1 with TRBJ1-1; D is possibly TRBD1 (6 bases). Trimming stripped 4 bases from V and 2 bases from J, with 12 bases between. The germline gives CDR1 SGHRS, CDR2 YFSETQ. This CDR3 comprises 14 residues. The chain's CDR3 is CASSTWTANTEAFF. The CDR3 nucleotides read TGCGCCAGCAGCACCTGGACAGCAAACACTGAAGCTTTCTTT.

V usage is TRBV9 and J usage is TRBJ1-1; D not certain. There are 15 residues in the CDR3. Per germline, CDR1 SGDLS and CDR2 YYNGEE. The germline V and J ends were trimmed by 0 bases and 10 bases, with 19 bases remaining between them. As DNA, the CDR3 is TGTGCCAGCAGCGTAGACGCCAGCCCAAGGTTTGTAGCTTTCTTT. It specifies CASSVDASPRFVAFF.

This clone occurred once. The J gene is TRBJ1-2, the V gene TRBV6-6; D unclear. The ends were cut back, 0 bases at V and 8 bases at J, with 13 bases in the middle. CDR3 length: 14 amino acids. Germline loops: CDR1 MNHNY, CDR2 SVGAGI (reference sequence). The CDR3 sequence: CASSYSSPEWGYTF. DNA for the CDR3: TGTGCCAGCAGTTACTCGAGTCCTGAATGGGGCTACACCTTC.

CDR3 sequence: CASSWTSGPYEQYF. CDR3 bases: TGTGCCAGCAGCTGGACTAGCGGGCCCTACGAGCAGTACTTC. This rearrangement joins TRBV7-2 to TRBJ2-7, with 11 nucleotides matching TRBD2. Trimming cost V 4 bases and J 2 bases; bases outside gene matches: 1. The CDR3 runs to 14 residues. CDR1 SGHTA and CDR2 FQGNSA come from the germline V gene.

This clone is labeled as medium-sized. This chain links TRBV5-1 with TRBJ1-1; D is unresolved. The CDR3 covers 15 residues. The V end was cut by 3 bases, the J end by 1 base, with 13 bases between. CDR1 and CDR2 from the germline V gene are SGHRS and YFSETQ. The CDR3 loop reads CASSYGSYANTEAFF. CDR3 DNA: TGCGCCAGCAGCTACGGGTCATACGCGAACACTGAAGCTTTCTTT.

The CDR3 sequence: CASSPGTVVWAFF. Written as DNA, the CDR3 is TGTGCCAGCAGTCCCGGGACGGTGGTTTGGGCTTTCTTT. The J gene is TRBJ1-1, the V gene TRBV2, with TRBD1 as a possible D gene (5 bases). The CDR3 extends over 13 amino acids. V shed 5 bases and J shed 11 bases, with 18 bases lying between them. Germline CDR1 and CDR2: SNHLY and FYNNEI.

V and J are TRBV6-5 and TRBJ1-3; 7 nucleotides match TRBD1. This CDR3 has 14 residues. J gave up 3 bases and V 4 bases, and 3 bases lay outside the gene matches. The germline V gene has CDR1 MNHEY and CDR2 SVGAGI. Here the CDR3 reads CASSLGQRGNTIYF. The CDR3 region has the DNA TGTGCCAGCAGTTTGGGACAGCGTGGAAACACCATATATTTT.

The rearrangement links TRBV5-1 to TRBJ2-3; tentatively, D is TRBD1 (6 bases). This CDR3 has 14 residues. In germline, CDR1 is SGHRS, CDR2 YFSETQ. Trimming left V 1 base short and J 2 bases short, with 8 bases between. This CDR3 is CASSLQGPTDTQYF. The CDR3 nucleotides are TGCGCCAGCAGCTTGCAGGGGCCCACAGATACGCAGTATTTT. The full variable domain, completed using reference TRBV5-1 and TRBJ2-3, is KAGVTQTPRYLIKTRGQQVTLSCSPISGHRSVSWYQQTPGQGLQFLFEYFSETQRNKGNFPGRFSGRQFSNSRSEMNVSTLELGDSALYLCASSLQGPTDTQYFGPGTRLTVL.

The genes are TRBV9 and TRBJ2-2; 8 nucleotides agree with TRBD1. This CDR3 is 14 amino acids long. Trimming at V came to 5 bases and at J to 5 bases, leaving 5 bases not matched to a gene. Germline V gene sequence: CDR1 SGDLS, CDR2 YYNGEE. Here the CDR3 DNA reads TGTGCCAGCAGTGGACAGGGTGAAACCGGGGAGCTGTTTTTT. Amino acid sequence: CASSGQGETGELFF.

This chain joins TRBV10-3 and TRBJ2-1; TRBD1 matches 10 bases. The germline CDR1 and CDR2 sequences are ENHRY and SYGVKD. The CDR3 is made up of 13 amino acids. Here the CDR3 reads CVSRRGQGREQFF. DNA for the CDR3: TGTGTCTCCAGACGGGGACAGGGGAGGGAGCAGTTCTTC.